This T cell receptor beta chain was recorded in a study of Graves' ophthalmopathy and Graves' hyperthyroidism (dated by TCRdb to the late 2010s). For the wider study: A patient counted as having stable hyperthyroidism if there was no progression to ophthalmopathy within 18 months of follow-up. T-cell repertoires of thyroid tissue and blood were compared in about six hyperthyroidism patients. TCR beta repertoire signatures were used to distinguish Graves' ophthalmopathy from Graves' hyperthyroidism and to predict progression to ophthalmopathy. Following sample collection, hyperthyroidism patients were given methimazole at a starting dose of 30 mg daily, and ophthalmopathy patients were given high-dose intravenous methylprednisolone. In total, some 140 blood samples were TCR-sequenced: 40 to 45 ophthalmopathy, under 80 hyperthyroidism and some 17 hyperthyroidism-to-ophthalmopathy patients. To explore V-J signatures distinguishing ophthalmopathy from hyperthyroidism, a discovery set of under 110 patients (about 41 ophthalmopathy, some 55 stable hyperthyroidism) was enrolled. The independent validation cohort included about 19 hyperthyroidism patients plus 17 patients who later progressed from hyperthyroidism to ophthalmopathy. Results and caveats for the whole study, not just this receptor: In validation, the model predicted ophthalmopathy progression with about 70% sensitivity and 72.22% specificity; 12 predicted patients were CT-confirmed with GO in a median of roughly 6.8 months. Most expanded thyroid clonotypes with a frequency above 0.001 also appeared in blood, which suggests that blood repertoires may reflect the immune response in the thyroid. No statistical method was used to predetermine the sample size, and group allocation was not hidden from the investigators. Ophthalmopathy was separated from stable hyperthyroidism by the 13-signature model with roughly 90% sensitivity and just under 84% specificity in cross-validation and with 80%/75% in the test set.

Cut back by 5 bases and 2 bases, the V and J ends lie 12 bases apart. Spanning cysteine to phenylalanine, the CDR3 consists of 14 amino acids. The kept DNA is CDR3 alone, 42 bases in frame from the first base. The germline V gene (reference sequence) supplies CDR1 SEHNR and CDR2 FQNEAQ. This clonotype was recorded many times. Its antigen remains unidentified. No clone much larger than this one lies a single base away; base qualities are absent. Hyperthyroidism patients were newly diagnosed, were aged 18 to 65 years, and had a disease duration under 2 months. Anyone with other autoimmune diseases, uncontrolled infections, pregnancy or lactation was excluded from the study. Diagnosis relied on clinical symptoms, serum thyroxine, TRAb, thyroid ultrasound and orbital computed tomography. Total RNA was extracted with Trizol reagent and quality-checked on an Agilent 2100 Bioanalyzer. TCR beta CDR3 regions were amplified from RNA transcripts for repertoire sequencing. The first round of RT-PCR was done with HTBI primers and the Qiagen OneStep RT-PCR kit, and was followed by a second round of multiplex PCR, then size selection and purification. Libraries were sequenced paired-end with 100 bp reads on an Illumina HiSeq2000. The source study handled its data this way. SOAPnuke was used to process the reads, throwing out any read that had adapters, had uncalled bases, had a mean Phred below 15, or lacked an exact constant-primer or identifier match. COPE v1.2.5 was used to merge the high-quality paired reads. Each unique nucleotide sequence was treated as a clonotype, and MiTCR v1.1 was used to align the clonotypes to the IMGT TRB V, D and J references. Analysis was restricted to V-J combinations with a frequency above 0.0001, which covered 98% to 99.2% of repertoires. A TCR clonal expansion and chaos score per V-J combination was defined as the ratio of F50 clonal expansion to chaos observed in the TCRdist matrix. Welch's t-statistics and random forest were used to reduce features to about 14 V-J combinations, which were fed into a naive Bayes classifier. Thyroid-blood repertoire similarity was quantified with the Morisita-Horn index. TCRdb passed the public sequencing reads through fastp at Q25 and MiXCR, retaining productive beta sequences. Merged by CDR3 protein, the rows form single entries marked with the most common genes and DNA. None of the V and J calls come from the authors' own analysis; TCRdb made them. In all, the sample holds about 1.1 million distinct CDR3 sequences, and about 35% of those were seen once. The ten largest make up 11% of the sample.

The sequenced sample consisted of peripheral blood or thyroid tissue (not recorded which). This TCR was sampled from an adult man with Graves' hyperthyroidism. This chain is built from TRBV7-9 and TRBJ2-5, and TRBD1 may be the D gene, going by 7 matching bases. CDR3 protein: CASSNAGQQETQYF. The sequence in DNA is TGTGCCAGCAGCAACGCGGGACAGCAAGAGACCCAGTACTTC.